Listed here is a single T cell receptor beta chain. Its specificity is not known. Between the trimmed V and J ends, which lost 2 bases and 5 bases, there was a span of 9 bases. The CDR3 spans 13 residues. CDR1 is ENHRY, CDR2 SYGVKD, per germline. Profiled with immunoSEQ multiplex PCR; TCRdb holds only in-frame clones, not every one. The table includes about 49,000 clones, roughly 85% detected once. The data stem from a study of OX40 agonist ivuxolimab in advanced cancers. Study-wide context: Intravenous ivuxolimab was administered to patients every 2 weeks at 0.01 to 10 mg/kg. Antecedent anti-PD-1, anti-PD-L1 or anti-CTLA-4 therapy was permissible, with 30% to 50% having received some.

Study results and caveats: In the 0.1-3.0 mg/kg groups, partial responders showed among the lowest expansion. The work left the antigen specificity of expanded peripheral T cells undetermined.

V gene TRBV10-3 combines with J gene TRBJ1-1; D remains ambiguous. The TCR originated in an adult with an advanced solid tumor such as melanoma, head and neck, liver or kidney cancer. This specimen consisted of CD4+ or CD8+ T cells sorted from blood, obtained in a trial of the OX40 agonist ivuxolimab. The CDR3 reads CAISETDTTEAFF. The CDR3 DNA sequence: TGTGCCATCAGTGAGACCGACACGACTGAAGCTTTCTTT.